One and the same sample provided the 28 T cell receptor beta chains below, sequenced in a study of blood T cell repertoires in COVID-19. This table comes from immunoSEQ multiplex PCR, and its TCRdb copy is limited to in-frame clones, with some not included. The sample lists tens of thousands of clones, about nine tenths occurring once. The sequenced sample consisted of peripheral blood. These receptors were collected from a man aged 45-65 years with acute or convalescent COVID-19.

CDR3 sequence: CASSQDQDPYGYTF. In DNA form, the CDR3 reads TGCGCCAGCAGCCAAGATCAGGATCCCTATGGCTACACCTTC. The J gene is TRBJ1-2, the V gene TRBV4-3, with D unclear. V lost 0 bases, J lost 4 bases, and 9 bases lay in between. The germline V gene encodes CDR1 LGHNA and CDR2 YSLEER. CDR3 length: 14 residues.

This rearrangement joins TRBV5-1 to TRBJ2-3, with TRBD2 matching over 9 bases. The length of the CDR3 is 16 residues. Looked up from germline, CDR1 is SGHRS and CDR2 is YFSETQ. The ends lost 5 bases at V and 1 base at J; junction bases unmatched: 8. The CDR3 DNA follows: TGCGCCAGCAGTTCCTCACTAGCGGGCGGCACAGATACGCAGTATTTT. Translation gives CASSSSLAGGTDTQYF. The whole variable domain, remainder taken from reference TRBV5-1 and TRBJ2-3, is KAGVTQTPRYLIKTRGQQVTLSCSPISGHRSVSWYQQTPGQGLQFLFEYFSETQRNKGNFPGRFSGRQFSNSRSEMNVSTLELGDSALYLCASSSSLAGGTDTQYFGPGTRLTVL.

V gene TRBV5-1 combines with J gene TRBJ2-1; a weak D match, TRBD1 (6 bases). This CDR3 contains 17 residues. In germline, CDR1 is SGHRS, CDR2 YFSETQ. Trimming cost V 0 bases and J 15 bases, with 28 bases left between them. The CDR3 protein is CASSLVWVLPPNGQSFF. CDR3 bases: TGCGCCAGCAGCTTGGTATGGGTCCTTCCTCCCAATGGACAGTCGTTCTTC. The full variable domain, rest sourced from reference TRBV5-1 and TRBJ2-1, is KAGVTQTPRYLIKTRGQQVTLSCSPISGHRSVSWYQQTPGQGLQFLFEYFSETQRNKGNFPGRFSGRQFSNSRSEMNVSTLELGDSALYLCASSLVWVLPPNGQSFFGPGTRLTVL.

This clone appeared once. V is TRBV6-5 and J is TRBJ1-4, with D perhaps matching TRBD1 (6 bases). The CDR3 has 12 residues. Germline assignment: CDR1 MNHEY and CDR2 SVGAGI. Deletions cut 8 bases from V and 6 bases from J, with 10 bases between. The CDR3 here is CASSTGDEKLFF. The CDR3 DNA reads as TGTGCCAGCTCGACAGGTGATGAAAAACTGTTTTTT.

J is TRBJ2-4 and V is TRBV7-2; no clear D. This CDR3 contains 15 residues. Trimming removed 1 base from V and 7 bases from J, with 14 bases in between. Germline CDR1 is SGHTA and CDR2 is FQGNSA. CDR3 protein: CASSLGQVYGNIQYF. The DNA for the CDR3 is TGTGCCAGCAGCTTAGGTCAGGTCTACGGCAACATTCAGTACTTC.

This sequence joins TRBV5-1 and TRBJ2-5, with D maybe TRBD2 (5 bases). V lost 3 bases, J lost 2 bases, and 8 bases lay in between. CDR1 and CDR2 from the germline V gene are SGHRS and YFSETQ. The CDR3 sequence is 13 residues long. The CDR3 spells CASSWTLQETQYF. The DNA for the CDR3 is TGCGCCAGCAGCTGGACTCTACAAGAGACCCAGTACTTC.

The chain recombines TRBV5-5 with TRBJ1-2; D not certain. V was trimmed by 4 bases and J by 1 base, leaving 8 bases between them. CDR1 and CDR2 (germline): SGHKS, YYEKEE (reference sequence). There are 13 residues in the CDR3. The DNA for the CDR3 is TGTGCCAGCAGCGACGGGAATAACTATGGCTACACCTTC. It codes for CASSDGNNYGYTF. Looking up the rest from reference TRBV5-5 and TRBJ1-2 gives the full variable domain: DAGVTQSPTHLIKTRGQQVTLRCSPISGHKSVSWYQQVLGQGPQFIFQYYEKEERGRGNFPDRFSARQFPNYSSELNVNALLLGDSALYLCASSDGNNYGYTFGSGTRLTVV.

The genes are TRBV7-3 and TRBJ2-2; TRBD2 is a possible D gene (5 bases). Trimming took off 0 bases at V and 2 bases at J, with 10 bases between the two ends. CDR1 is SGHTA and CDR2 is FQGTGA in the germline V gene. The CDR3 is 16 amino acids. DNA for the CDR3: TGTGCCAGCAGCTTAACTGGGGAGACTAACACCGGGGAGCTGTTTTTT. Residues: CASSLTGETNTGELFF.

The table lists this clone with a count of one. The rearrangement uses TRBV11-2 and TRBJ1-5; 7 nucleotides align to TRBD1. Germline lookup yields CDR1 SGHAT and CDR2 FQNNGV. Germline trimming cut 2 bases from V and 4 bases from J; bases unmatched to any gene: 5. The CDR3 covers 15 residues. The DNA for the CDR3 is TGTGCCAGCAGCTTATCAGGGGGAAAAAATCAGCCCCAGCATTTT. This encodes CASSLSGGKNQPQHF.

The chain couples TRBV11-2 to TRBJ2-3; TRBD1 might be the D (6 bases). Germline V gene sequence: CDR1 SGHAT, CDR2 FQNNGV. V was pared by 4 bases and J by 5 bases, with 13 bases between. The CDR3 runs 14 residues. DNA for the CDR3: TGTGCCAGCAGCTACTGGGGGCGTCAAGATACGCAGTATTTT. Translating it yields CASSYWGRQDTQYF.

J is TRBJ2-3 and V is TRBV9, with 8 bases identical to TRBD1. Trimming at V came to 4 bases and at J to 1 base, leaving 8 bases not matched to a gene. The CDR3 runs 16 residues. Per the germline V gene, CDR1 is SGDLS and CDR2 is YYNGEE. The CDR3 DNA reads as TGTGCCAGCAGCCCAGGACAGGGATTGGGCACAGATACGCAGTATTTT. Amino acids: CASSPGQGLGTDTQYF.

The chain joins TRBV6-6 to TRBJ1-3; 9 nucleotides align to TRBD1. The CDR3 contains 18 residues. Germline CDR1 and CDR2: MNHNY and SVGAGI (reference sequence). Germline trimming cut 5 bases from V and 0 bases from J; bases unmatched to any gene: 11. The CDR3 region is CASSRDRASSRSGNTIYF. CDR3 nucleotide sequence: TGTGCCAGCAGTCGGGACAGGGCGAGCTCTCGCTCTGGAAACACCATATATTTT.

V and J are TRBV2 and TRBJ2-3, with unresolved D. Germline loops: CDR1 SNHLY, CDR2 FYNNEI. V dropped 6 bases and J dropped 4 bases, with 11 bases sitting between them. This CDR3 contains 13 residues. CDR3 nucleotides: TGTGCCAGCAGCGCGACACTCTCAGATACGCAGTATTTT. It encodes CASSATLSDTQYF.

The rearrangement links TRBV4-1 to TRBJ1-1; no definite D call. Trimming left V 0 bases short and J 0 bases short, with 5 bases between. Looked up from germline, CDR1 is MGHRA and CDR2 is YSYEKL. This CDR3 comprises 14 residues. The CDR3: CASSQDLLNTEAFF. DNA of the CDR3: TGCGCCAGCAGCCAAGATCTCCTGAACACTGAAGCTTTCTTT.

V is TRBV27 and J is TRBJ2-5, with D tentatively TRBD2 (5 bases). The CDR3 covers 13 residues. Germline V gives CDR1 MNHEY, CDR2 SMNVEV (reference sequence). V lost 7 bases and J lost 0, with 9 bases in between. In DNA form, the CDR3 reads TGTGCCAGCATGGCGCGGGACCAAGAGACCCAGTACTTC. It codes for CASMARDQETQYF.

The V gene is TRBV20-1, the J gene TRBJ2-3; D uncertain. Germline assignment: CDR1 DFQATT and CDR2 SNEGSKA (reference sequence). The CDR3 covers 15 residues. V dropped 3 bases and J dropped 2 bases, with 15 bases sitting between them. CDR3 nucleotides: TGCAGTGCTAGTGGCCCTAGTCCTATCACAGATACGCAGTATTTT. Residues: CSASGPSPITDTQYF.

The J gene is TRBJ1-2, the V gene TRBV18; 8 nucleotides agree with TRBD1. Losses at the gene ends were 6 bases for V and 6 bases for J; bases not matched to a gene: 12. The CDR3 covers 15 residues. From germline, CDR1 is KGHSH and CDR2 LQKENI. CDR3 residues: CASSEETMTGDGYTF. CDR3 nucleotides: TGTGCCAGCTCCGAGGAGACTATGACAGGGGATGGCTACACCTTC.

This chain connects TRBV11-3 to TRBJ2-1, with 11 nucleotides matching TRBD2. The CDR3 loop spans 16 amino acids. V shed 1 base and J 1 base; nucleotides not matched to a gene: 0. Germline CDR1 SGHNT, CDR2 YENEEA. The CDR3 DNA reads TGTGCCAGCAGCTTAGGACTAGCGGGGTCCTACAATGAGCAGTTCTTC. It translates to CASSLGLAGSYNEQFF. Filled out from reference TRBV11-3 and TRBJ2-1, the complete variable domain reads EAGVVQSPRYKIIEKKQPVAFWCNPISGHNTLYWYLQNLGQGPELLIRYENEEAVDDSQLPKDRFSAERLKGVDSTLKIQPAELGDSAVYLCASSLGLAGSYNEQFFGPGTRLTVL.

This chain links TRBV4-2 with TRBJ2-3; 10 bases match TRBD2. The germline V gene has CDR1 LGHNA and CDR2 YNFKEQ. The CDR3 totals 18 residues. V lost 0 bases, J lost 8 bases, and 14 bases stayed unmatched. The CDR3 here is CASSQDPSAGGPTGTQYF. CDR3 nucleotide sequence: TGTGCCAGCAGCCAAGATCCTTCAGCGGGAGGGCCTACGGGTACGCAGTATTTT.

This chain uses TRBV2 with TRBJ1-6, with TRBD1 matching 7 bases. Germline trimming cut 8 bases from V and 0 bases from J; bases unmatched to any gene: 7. The CDR3 is made up of 16 amino acids. From germline, CDR1 is SNHLY and CDR2 FYNNEI. The CDR3 here is CASEQGKSSYNSPLHF. As DNA, the CDR3 is TGTGCCAGCGAACAGGGGAAAAGCTCCTATAATTCACCCCTCCACTTT.

The V and J genes are TRBV6-5 and TRBJ1-2; a possible D gene is TRBD1 (5 bases). The CDR3 runs to 14 residues. Germline V gene data show CDR1 as MNHEY and CDR2 as SVGAGI. V was trimmed by 6 bases and J by 6 bases, leaving 17 bases between them. The CDR3 DNA follows: TGTGCCAGCAGAGCCCGGGGGGAGTTTGATGGCTACACCTTC. Amino acid sequence: CASRARGEFDGYTF.

V is TRBV28 and J is TRBJ1-4; 9 nucleotides match TRBD1. The CDR3 is 15 amino acids. Germline V gives CDR1 MDHEN, CDR2 SYDVKM. The J segment lost 5 bases and the V segment lost 6 bases, leaving 7 bases of the junction unmatched. CDR3 nucleotide sequence: TGTGCCAGCAGGGGATCCGGGACAGGGAATGAAAAACTGTTTTTT. It specifies CASRGSGTGNEKLFF.

The CDR3 sequence is CASSLTRQSTDTQYF. For the CDR3, the DNA is TGTGCCAGCAGCCTGACTAGACAAAGCACAGATACGCAGTATTTT. This chain uses TRBV7-9 with TRBJ2-3; D might be TRBD2 (6 bases). With 5 bases removed from V and 0 bases from J, the gap between germline ends came to 12 bases. This CDR3 comprises 15 residues. Germline-derived CDR1 and CDR2 are SEHNR and FQNEAQ (reference sequence).

In its sample, this clone was seen once. This sequence joins TRBV6-5 and TRBJ1-1, with D uncertain. The germline V gene has CDR1 MNHEY and CDR2 SVGAGI. The V end was cut by 6 bases, the J end by 1 base, with 12 bases between. This CDR3 has 14 amino acids. The CDR3, as DNA: TGTGCCAGCAGCCAACCCGGTACGAACACTGAAGCTTTCTTT. Its translation: CASSQPGTNTEAFF.

The J gene is TRBJ1-3, the V gene TRBV10-2; D gene unclear. This CDR3 comprises 15 residues. Germline V gene lookup returns CDR1 WSHSY and CDR2 SAAADI. Deletions cut 6 bases from V and 2 bases from J, with 14 bases between. CDR3 DNA: TGCGCCAGCAGGCCCCCCAGTGTTCCTGGAAACACCATATATTTT. This gives the protein CASRPPSVPGNTIYF.

The DNA for the CDR3 is TGTGCCAGTAGTATAGGTTCCTCTCCCACCCAGTACTTC. This gives the protein CASSIGSSPTQYF. The chain is built from TRBV19 and TRBJ2-5, with D uncertain. This CDR3 region has 13 residues. V lost 1 base and J 8 bases, leaving 11 bases between the germline ends. Germline V gene data show CDR1 as LNHDA and CDR2 as SQIVND (reference sequence).

This clone has just one count. The V call is TRBV28, the J call TRBJ2-7; 10 bases agree with TRBD2. Germline loops: CDR1 MDHEN, CDR2 SYDVKM. Germline trimming cut 6 bases from V and 1 base from J; bases unmatched to any gene: 6. The CDR3 totals 15 residues. CDR3 region: CASRRTSGSSYEQYF. The CDR3 DNA reads TGTGCCAGCAGACGGACTAGCGGATCATCCTACGAGCAGTACTTC.

CDR3 sequence: CASSEVRGSGQPQHF. CDR3 coding DNA: TGTGCCAGCAGTGAGGTTAGGGGGTCAGGGCAGCCCCAGCATTTT. The chain recombines TRBV2 with TRBJ1-5, with a weak D call TRBD1 (6 bases). This CDR3 region has 15 residues. Germline V gene lookup returns CDR1 SNHLY and CDR2 FYNNEI. The V end lost 3 bases, the J end lost 7 bases, and 16 bases lay between the germline ends.